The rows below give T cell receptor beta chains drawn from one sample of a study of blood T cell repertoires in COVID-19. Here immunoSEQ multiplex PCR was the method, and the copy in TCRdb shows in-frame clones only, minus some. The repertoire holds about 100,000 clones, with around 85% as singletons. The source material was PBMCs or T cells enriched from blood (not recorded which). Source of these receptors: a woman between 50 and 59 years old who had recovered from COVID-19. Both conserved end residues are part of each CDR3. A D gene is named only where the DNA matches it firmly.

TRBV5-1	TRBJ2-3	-	CASSGDTRRGGSTDTQYF
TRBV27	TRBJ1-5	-	CASSLEGLGNQPQHF
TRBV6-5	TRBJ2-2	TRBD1	CASRPDRGQVGELFF
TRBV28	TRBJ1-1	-	CASSLPQVNTEAFF
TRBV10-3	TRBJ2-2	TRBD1	CATRDRGPGELFF
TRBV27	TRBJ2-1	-	CASSLRGTKPRGGHNEQFF
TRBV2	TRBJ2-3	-	CASSEGQKGVLRYF
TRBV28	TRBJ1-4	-	CASSNIEEKLFF
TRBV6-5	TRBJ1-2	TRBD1	CASSSTGGNYGYTF
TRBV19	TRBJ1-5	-	CATRLGALNQPQHF
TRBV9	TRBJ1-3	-	CASSAGVLLSGNTIYF
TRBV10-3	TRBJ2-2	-	CAISEGAATGELFF
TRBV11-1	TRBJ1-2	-	CASSLNRVGGYTF
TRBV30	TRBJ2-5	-	CAWSKSRQETQYF
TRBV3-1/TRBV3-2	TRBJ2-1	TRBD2	CASKVGLAGYNEQFF
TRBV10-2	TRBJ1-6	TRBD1	CASRRDRGNSPLHF
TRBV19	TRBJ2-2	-	CASRKTRRGDTGELFF
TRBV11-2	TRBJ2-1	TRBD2	CASSSLRLAGYNEQFF
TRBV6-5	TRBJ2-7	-	CASRLGPVGEQYF
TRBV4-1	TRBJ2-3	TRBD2	CASSYWTSGEVTDTQYF
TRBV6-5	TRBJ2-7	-	CASSYSQGLQIYEQYF
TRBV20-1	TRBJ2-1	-	CSILVLDEQFF
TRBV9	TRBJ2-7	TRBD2	CASSYAPGLAGGFHEQYF
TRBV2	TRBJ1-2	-	CASIGTTNYGYTF
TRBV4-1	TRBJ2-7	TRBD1	CASSPLDRDYEQYF
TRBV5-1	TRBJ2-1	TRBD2	CASSHGLAGGPGEQFF
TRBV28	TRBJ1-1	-	CASSLGGPTEAFF
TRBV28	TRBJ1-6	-	CASTQGQYNSPLHF
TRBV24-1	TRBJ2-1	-	CATSDSVAEIYNEQFF
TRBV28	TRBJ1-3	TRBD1	CASSGSGTGPPTIYF